What follows are 2 T cell receptor beta chains derived from one specimen sequenced in a study of Ad26.COV2.S vaccination and SARS-CoV-2 variants. Documented treatment: 15 to 20 received Ad26.COV2.S at low or high dose, single or two shots; 5 received placebo; per-sample allocation not given. Collection of samples fell on day 63 after the first vaccine or placebo injection. Produced via immunoSEQ multiplex PCR; TCRdb's table is partial and in-frame only. The sample consists of around 400,000 clones, about four fifths of them appearing once. The sample here was peripheral blood, taken in a trial of Ad26.COV2.S vaccine versus placebo. These receptors were collected from a person between 18 and 60 years old who received the Ad26.COV2.S COVID-19 vaccine or a placebo.

The chain couples TRBV7-9 to TRBJ1-5, with D perhaps TRBD1 (5 bases). Trimming pared 3 bases from V and 7 bases from J, leaving 13 bases between. CDR1 is SEHNR and CDR2 is FQNEAQ in the germline V gene (reference sequence). The CDR3 runs to 14 residues. The CDR3 protein is CASSFDGGRQPQHF. The CDR3 bases are TGTGCCAGCAGCTTCGACGGGGGGAGACAGCCCCAGCATTTT.

The CDR3 sequence is CASSLSGGIQNEQYF. The CDR3 DNA sequence: TGTGCCAGCAGTCTTAGCGGGGGAATTCAGAACGAGCAGTACTTC. The rearrangement links TRBV6-5 to TRBJ2-7, with TRBD2 identical over 9 bases. V was clipped by 5 bases and J by 5 bases; unmatched bases: 10. Germline CDR1 is MNHEY and CDR2 is SVGAGI. The CDR3 contains 15 residues.